These 12 T cell receptor beta chains were sequenced from one sample in a study of blood T cells in healthy people across ages. It was with a sample-barcoded 5' primer and a J-beta primer mix that a second PCR of roughly 7 to 12 cycles was run. TCRdb passed the 5' RACE reads through MiXCR, listing each CDR3 protein once. The data hold about 650,000 distinct CDR3 sequences, with about 32% observed a single time. Sequencing used blood. The receptors shown here come from an elderly woman in good health.

The rearrangement uses TRBV7-2 and TRBJ1-2; a weak D match, TRBD1 (5 bases). Germline V gene lookup returns CDR1 SGHTA and CDR2 FQGNSA. The V gene lost 5 bases and the J gene lost 4 bases, with 11 bases spanning the gap. This CDR3 is built from 13 residues. The CDR3: CASSEGVRYGYTF. For the CDR3, the DNA is TGTGCCAGCAGCGAAGGGGTGCGCTATGGCTACACCTTC.

V gene TRBV4-2 combines with J gene TRBJ1-1; D ambiguous. From germline, CDR1 is LGHNA and CDR2 YNFKEQ. The CDR3 is made up of 13 amino acids. The V gene lost 1 base and the J gene lost 6 bases, with 9 bases spanning the gap. In DNA, the CDR3 is TGTGCCAGCAGCCAAGTGAGCTACGCTGAAGCTTTCTTT. Amino acids: CASSQVSYAEAFF.

In this sample, this clonotype turned up many times. V gene TRBV6-2 or TRBV6-3 combines with J gene TRBJ2-7; no definite D call. Germline V gene lookup returns CDR1 MNHEY and CDR2 SVGEGT. The CDR3 is made up of 18 amino acids. The V end was cut by 6 bases, the J end by 5 bases, with 29 bases between. This CDR3 is CASSRPMGLAGTNHEQYF. As DNA, the CDR3 is TGTGCCAGCAGCCGCCCCATGGGGTTAGCTGGAACCAACCACGAGCAGTACTTC.

The gene calls are TRBV30 and TRBJ2-2; D not certain. Per the germline V gene, CDR1 is GTSNPN and CDR2 is SVGIG (reference sequence). The CDR3 sequence is 15 residues long. V lost 3 bases and J 0 bases, leaving 11 bases between the germline ends. The CDR3 region has the DNA TGTGCCTGGAGCTCATTCGATCCGAACACCGGGGAGCTGTTTTTT. Amino acids: CAWSSFDPNTGELFF. Filled out from reference TRBV30 and TRBJ2-2, the complete variable domain reads SQTIHQWPATLVQPVGSPLSLECTVEGTSNPNLYWYRQAAGRGLQLLFYSVGIGQISSEVPQNLSASRPQDRQFILSSKKLLLSDSGFYLCAWSSFDPNTGELFFGEGSRLTVL.

The gene calls are TRBV29-1 and TRBJ2-5; the match to TRBD1 covers 9 bases. The end of the DNA is better explained by TRBJ2-7, so the J call may be wrong. From germline, CDR1 is SQVTM and CDR2 ANQGSEA. The CDR3 has 12 amino acids. CDR3 DNA: TGCAGCGCCCTGGACAGGGGATACGAGCAGTACTTC. Amino acid sequence: CSALDRGYEQYF.

The sample holds a few counts of this clonotype. This sequence joins TRBV6-1 and TRBJ2-1, with 9 bases identical to TRBD2. V was clipped by 3 bases and J by 15 bases; unmatched bases: 12. From germline, CDR1 is MNHNS and CDR2 SASEGT. The CDR3 is made up of 14 amino acids. The DNA for the CDR3 is TGTGCCAGCAGTGACGTAACCGCGGGGGGGCGAGGGTTCTTC. Amino acids: CASSDVTAGGRGFF.

In this sample, this clonotype turned up many times. This rearrangement joins TRBV5-1 to TRBJ1-1; D ambiguous. Per germline, CDR1 SGHRS and CDR2 YFSETQ. Between the trimmed V and J ends, which lost 2 bases and 2 bases, there was a span of 10 bases. This CDR3 has 14 residues. The CDR3 loop is CASSLSTANTEAFF. Here the CDR3 DNA reads TGCGCCAGCAGCTTAAGCACTGCCAACACTGAAGCTTTCTTT.

This clonotype was counted at least ten times. V gene TRBV29-1 combines with J gene TRBJ1-5; TRBD1 is a possible D gene (6 bases). Germline V lookup: CDR1 SQVTM, CDR2 ANQGSEA. The CDR3 covers 13 residues. V was trimmed by 5 bases and J by 7 bases, leaving 15 bases between them. The CDR3 coding sequence is TGCAGCGTTTGGGGGGGCGGAATGCAGCCCCAGCATTTT. This sequence encodes CSVWGGGMQPQHF.

This clonotype was counted ten times or more. V gene TRBV7-9 combines with J gene TRBJ1-2, with D tentatively TRBD1 (5 bases). This CDR3 region has 14 residues. Germline V gives CDR1 SEHNR, CDR2 FQNEAQ (reference sequence). V was clipped by 1 base and J by 4 bases, with 10 bases between them. This CDR3 reads CASSLEVDTYGYTF. The CDR3, as DNA: TGTGCCAGCAGCTTAGAGGTGGACACCTATGGCTACACCTTC.

Details on this clonotype: This may come from a read error, since a much larger clone is one base off. The V and J genes are TRBV4-3 and TRBJ2-1; D may be TRBD2 (7 bases). V lost 2 bases, J lost 6 bases, and 23 bases lay in between. CDR1 LGHNA and CDR2 YSLEER come from the germline V gene. The CDR3 extends over 18 amino acids. The CDR3 nucleotides are TGCGCCAGCAGCCAATTAGGGATTTCTACGGGGGGCCCCAATGAGCAGTTCTTC. Encoded protein: CASSQLGISTGGPNEQFF.

This clonotype was counted many times. The CDR3, as DNA: TGCGCCAGCAGCTTAAACAGACTGGGCGAAAAACTGTTTTTT. Translating it yields CASSLNRLGEKLFF. The chain combines TRBV5-1 with TRBJ1-4; D call uncertain. The V and J ends lost 2 bases and 8 bases respectively, with 13 bases between them. In germline, CDR1 is SGHRS, CDR2 YFSETQ. CDR3 length: 14 residues.

Regarding this clonotype: A read error is possible here, since a much larger clone lies one base away. The rearrangement uses TRBV6-2 or TRBV6-3 and TRBJ2-7, with TRBD2 matching over 12 bases. The germline V gene encodes CDR1 MNHEY and CDR2 SVGEGT. V lost 6 bases to trimming and J lost 9 bases; unmatched junction nucleotides: 12. The CDR3 runs to 15 residues. The CDR3 DNA is TGTGCCAGCAGGATACTAGCGGGGGGCTCCCACGGGCAGTACTTC. Translated, it gives CASRILAGGSHGQYF.